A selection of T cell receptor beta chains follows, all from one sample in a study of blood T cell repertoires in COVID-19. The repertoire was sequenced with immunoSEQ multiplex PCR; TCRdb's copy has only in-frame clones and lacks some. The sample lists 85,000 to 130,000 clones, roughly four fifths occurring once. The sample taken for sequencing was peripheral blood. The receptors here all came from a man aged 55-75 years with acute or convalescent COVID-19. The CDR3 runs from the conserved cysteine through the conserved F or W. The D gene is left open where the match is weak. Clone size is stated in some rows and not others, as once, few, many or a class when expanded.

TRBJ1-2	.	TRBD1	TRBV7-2	TGTGCCAGCAGCTTAGGATGGGCAGGGGGTGGCTACACCTTC	CASSLGWAGGGYTF
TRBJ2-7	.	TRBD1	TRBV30	TGTGCCAGCGGACAGGGTCATTCCTACTCCTACGAGCAGTACTTC	CASGQGHSYSYEQYF
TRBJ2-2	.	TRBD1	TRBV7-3	TGTGCCAGCAGCCACGAGGGGGCGGGGAACACCGGGGAGCTGTTTTTT	CASSHEGAGNTGELFF
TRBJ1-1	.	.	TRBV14	TGTGCCAGCAGCCAAGTCAGGGGCACCCTTTGGGCTTTCTTT	CASSQVRGTLWAFF
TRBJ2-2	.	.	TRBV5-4	TGTGCCAGCAGCTTTACGGACAGTGGGGAGCTGTTTTTT	CASSFTDSGELFF
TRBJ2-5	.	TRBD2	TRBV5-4	TGTGCCAGCAGCTTGGCGGCGGGAGTTGGAGAGACCCAGTACTTC	CASSLAAGVGETQYF
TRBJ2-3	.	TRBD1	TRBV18	TGTGCCAGCTCACCAAGGACAGGGGAGGTGACAGATACGCAGTATTTT	CASSPRTGEVTDTQYF
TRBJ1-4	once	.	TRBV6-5	TGTGCCGCTTCAGCCCGGGGGGCTGAAAAACTGTTTTTT	CAASARGAEKLFF
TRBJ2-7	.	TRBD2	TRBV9	TGTGCCAGCAGCGCCGGGACTAGCTCCTACGAGCAGTACTTC	CASSAGTSSYEQYF
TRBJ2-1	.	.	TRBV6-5	TGTGCCAGCAGTTCCCCTACCCCCGGAGGTAGATCTGAGCAGTTCTTC	CASSSPTPGGRSEQFF
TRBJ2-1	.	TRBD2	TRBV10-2	TGCGCCAGCAGCCTACTAGCGGGATTATACAATGAGCAGTTCTTC	CASSLLAGLYNEQFF
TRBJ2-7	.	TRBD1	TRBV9	TGTGCCAGCAGCCCTCGGACAGGGATCATCTACGAGCAGTACTTC	CASSPRTGIIYEQYF
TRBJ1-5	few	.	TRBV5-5	TGTGCCAGCAGCCGACAGGACGATCAGCCCCAGCATTTT	CASSRQDDQPQHF
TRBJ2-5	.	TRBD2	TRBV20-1	TGCAGTGCTAGTCCCGCGGGGGGGCGAGAGACCCAGTACTTC	CSASPAGGRETQYF
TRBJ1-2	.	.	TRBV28	TGTGCCAGCAGTTTAAGCCCACCCGACTATGGCTACACCTTC	CASSLSPPDYGYTF
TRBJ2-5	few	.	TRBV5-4	TGTGCCAGCAGCGTACAGGGTGGGGAGACCCAGTACTTC	CASSVQGGETQYF
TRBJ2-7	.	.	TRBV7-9	TGTGCCAGCAGCCCGCCTCTTCGGTCCTACGAGCAGTACTTC	CASSPPLRSYEQYF
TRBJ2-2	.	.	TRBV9	TGTGCCAGCAGCGGGACAGTAGCGAACACCGGGGAGCTGTTTTTT	CASSGTVANTGELFF
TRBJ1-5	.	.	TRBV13	TGTGCCAGCAGCTCAGGAGCCAATCAGCCCCAGCATTTT	CASSSGANQPQHF
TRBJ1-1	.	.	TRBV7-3	TGTGCCAGCAGCTTAAGGCTAGGGGCTGGTGAAGCTTTCTTT	CASSLRLGAGEAFF
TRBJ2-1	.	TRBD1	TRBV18	TGTGCCAGCTCACCGTTGACGTCCGGGACAGGGGGCGGGTATGAGCAGTTCTTC	CASSPLTSGTGGGYEQFF
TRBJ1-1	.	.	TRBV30	TGTGCCTGGAGCCCCGACAGCAACACTGAAGCTTTCTTT	CAWSPDSNTEAFF
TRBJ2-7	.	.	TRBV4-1	TGCGCCAGCAGCCATAAGCTTAACTACGAGCAGTACTTC	CASSHKLNYEQYF
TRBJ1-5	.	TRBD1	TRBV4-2	TGTGCCAGCAGTTTAAGTCGACAGGGAACTCAGCCCCAGCATTTT	CASSLSRQGTQPQHF
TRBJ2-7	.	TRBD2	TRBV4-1	TGCGCCAGCAGCCAAGCCGGGACTAGCGACTCCTACGAGCAGTACTTC	CASSQAGTSDSYEQYF
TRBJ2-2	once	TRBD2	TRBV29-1	TGCAGCGTCCTCAGCGGGAGGTCCACCGGGGAGCTGTTTTTT	CSVLSGRSTGELFF
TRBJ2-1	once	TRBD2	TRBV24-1	TGTGCCACCAGCACGGGGACTAGCGGGAGCTATGAGCAGTTCTTC	CATSTGTSGSYEQFF
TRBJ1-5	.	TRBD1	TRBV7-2	TGTGCCAGCAGCTTATTGGGGACAGGCGATCAGCCCCAGCATTTT	CASSLLGTGDQPQHF
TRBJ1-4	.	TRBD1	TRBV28	TGTGCCAGCAGCTACGCAGGGGGTCGGAATGAAAAACTGTTTTTT	CASSYAGGRNEKLFF
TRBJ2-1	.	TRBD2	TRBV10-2	TGCGCCAGCAGCGTACCCCTAAGCGGGAGGCCGGACAATGAGCAGTTCTTC	CASSVPLSGRPDNEQFF
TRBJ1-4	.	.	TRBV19	TGTGCCAGTAGTATCGGATACGTACAGGGCGGTGAAAAACTGTTTTTT	CASSIGYVQGGEKLFF
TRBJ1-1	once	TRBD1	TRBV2	TGTGCCAGCAGTCCGCAGGGGGCTGCTGAAGCTTTCTTT	CASSPQGAAEAFF
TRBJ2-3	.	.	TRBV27	TGTGCCAGCAGTTTACCCGACGGGGTCCCCACAGATACGCAGTATTTT	CASSLPDGVPTDTQYF
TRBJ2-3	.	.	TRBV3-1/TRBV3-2	TGTGCCAGCAGCCAAGGAGGGGGAAGAGTTTCAGCTCCAGATACGCAGTATTTT	CASSQGGGRVSAPDTQYF
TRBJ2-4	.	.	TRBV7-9	TGTGCCAGCAGCTTAGCAGGGAGTCTAGCCAAAAACATTCAGTACTTC	CASSLAGSLAKNIQYF
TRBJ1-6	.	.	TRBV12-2	TGTGCAAGTCGCTTAGACCGCAGGACAGGGCTTATGAATTCACCCCTCCACTTT	CASRLDRRTGLMNSPLHF
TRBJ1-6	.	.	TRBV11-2	TGTGCCAGCAGCTTAGACAGGGAAAATAATTCACCCCTCCACTTT	CASSLDRENNSPLHF
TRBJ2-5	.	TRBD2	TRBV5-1	TGCGCCAGCAGCTTGGGGTTAGCGGGATCACAAGAGACCCAGTACTTC	CASSLGLAGSQETQYF
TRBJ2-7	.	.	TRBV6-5	TGTACCAGCAATCTAGACCGAAGCTCCTACGAGCAGTACTTC	CTSNLDRSSYEQYF
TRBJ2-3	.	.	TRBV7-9	TGTGCCAGCAGCTTAATTAGCGAGGATACGCAGTATTTT	CASSLISEDTQYF
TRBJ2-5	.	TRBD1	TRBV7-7	TGTGCTAGCAGCTTAAACAGGGGGAACCAAGAGACCCAGTACTTC	CASSLNRGNQETQYF
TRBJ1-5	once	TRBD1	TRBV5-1	TGCGCCAGCAGCCCGGACAGGGGCGACCAGCCCCAGCATTTT	CASSPDRGDQPQHF
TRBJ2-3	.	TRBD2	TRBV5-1	TGCGCCAGCAGCTTGGAACAGGCTAGCGGGGGGGTTAGAGATACGCAGTATTTT	CASSLEQASGGVRDTQYF
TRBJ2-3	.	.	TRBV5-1	TGCGCCAGCAGCTTGGGGGTCACAGGAAAAACTAGCACAGATACGCAGTATTTT	CASSLGVTGKTSTDTQYF
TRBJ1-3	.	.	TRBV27	TGTGCCAGCAGGCCGACAGCGTCTGGAAACACCATATATTTT	CASRPTASGNTIYF
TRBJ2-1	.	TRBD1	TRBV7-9	TGTGCCAGCAGCTTAGGGGTAACAGGGGATGAGCAGTTCTTC	CASSLGVTGDEQFF